This T cell receptor (beta chain) derives from a study of cytomegalovirus exposure and HLA in healthy donors. Primers for the PCR totalled 60 Vbeta and 13 Jbeta. Sequenced by immunoSEQ multiplex PCR; TCRdb stores in-frame clones only, minus some. The table has roughly 120,000 clones, 73% seen once. Losses at the gene ends were 3 bases for V and 8 bases for J; bases not matched to a gene: 3. CDR1 is SEHNR and CDR2 is FQNEAQ in the germline V gene (reference sequence). The CDR3 is 14 residues long. Whole-study findings and limits: Most TCR beta V segments were productive about 90% or about 30% of the time in an earlier analysis. Several of the most significant clusters appeared linked to common viral pathogens, based on a later analysis.

This clone was counted between two and nine times. Its antigen remains unknown. The sequence derives from a man aged 35 to 55 in good health and CMV-seronegative. The chain has TRBV7-9 and TRBJ1-6, with 8 bases matching TRBD1. The sequenced sample consisted of PBMCs. The CDR3 sequence: CASSFTGGDSPLHF. CDR3 coding DNA: TGTGCCAGCAGCTTTACAGGGGGTGATTCACCCCTCCACTTT. Variable domain in full (rest from reference TRBV7-9 and TRBJ1-6): DTGVSQNPRHKITKRGQNVTFRCDPISEHNRLYWYRQTLGQGPEFLTYFQNEAQLEKSRLLSDRFSAERPKGSFSTLEIQRTEQGDSAMYLCASSFTGGDSPLHFGNGTRLTVT.